This T cell receptor beta chain was retrieved from a study of blood T cells in healthy people across ages. Healthy Caucasian individuals from Russia aged 6 to 90 were enrolled as donors. The second PCR ran 7 to 11 cycles with a sample-barcoded 5' primer and J-beta primers. MiXCR, run by TCRdb on the 5' RACE reads, gives a single entry per CDR3 protein. The sample carries 800,000 to 900,000 distinct CDR3 sequences, 55% to 65% recorded once. The origin of this receptor is a man aged 30-40 years in good health. Sequenced sample: blood.

DNA of the CDR3: TGTGCCAGCAGTGAAACTTTAGTCGTAGATCAGCCCCAGCATTTT. Protein product: CASSETLVVDQPQHF. The V gene is TRBV6-1, the J gene TRBJ1-5; unclear D gene. Germline lookup yields CDR1 MNHNS and CDR2 SASEGT. The V gene lost 2 bases and the J gene lost 5 bases, with 13 bases spanning the gap. CDR3 length: 15 residues.